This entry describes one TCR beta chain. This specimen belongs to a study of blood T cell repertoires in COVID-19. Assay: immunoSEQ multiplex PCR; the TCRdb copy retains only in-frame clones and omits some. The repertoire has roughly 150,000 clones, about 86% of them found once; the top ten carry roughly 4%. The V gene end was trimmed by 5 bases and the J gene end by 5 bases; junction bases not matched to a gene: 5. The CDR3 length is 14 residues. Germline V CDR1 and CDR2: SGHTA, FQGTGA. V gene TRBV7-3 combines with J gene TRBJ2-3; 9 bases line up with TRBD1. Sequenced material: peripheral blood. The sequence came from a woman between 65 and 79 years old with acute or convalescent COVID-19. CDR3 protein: CASSTTGGLDTQYF. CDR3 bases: TGTGCCAGCAGCACCACAGGGGGCTTAGATACGCAGTATTTT.